The 2 T cell receptor beta chains reported below all come from one sample, sequenced in a study of response to subunit inactivated influenza vaccine. Using its own MiXCR run on the RT-PCR reads, TCRdb lists one record per CDR3 protein. The table includes some 480,000 distinct CDR3 sequences, about 10% detected once. The input for sequencing was PBMCs from blood, taken roughly 48 days after vaccination. The receptors stem from a man aged 50-59 years who received an inactivated influenza vaccine.

This clonotype was detected many times. This sequence joins TRBV12-3 or TRBV12-4 and TRBJ2-2; D call uncertain. There are 14 residues in the CDR3. V was pared by 3 bases and J by 6 bases, with 11 bases between. The CDR3 sequence: CASSLALSAGELFF. CDR3 nucleotide sequence: TGTGCCAGCAGTTTGGCCCTATCAGCCGGGGAGCTGTTTTTT.

The chain combines TRBV11-2 with TRBJ2-1, with 8 bases lining up with TRBD2. Germline V CDR1 and CDR2: SGHAT, FQNNGV. The CDR3 contains 15 residues. With V trimmed by 6 bases and J by 15 bases, 19 bases remained unmatched. The DNA of the CDR3 is TGTGCCAGCAGACGGATAGGAGCGGGGGACCTACAGCTGTTCTTC. It codes for CASRRIGAGDLQLFF.